This TCR beta chain is from a study of graft-versus-host responses after intestinal transplantation (dated by TCRdb to 2020 to 2022). Regarding the study in general: The transplants that recipients received were multivisceral, liver-intestinal, or isolated intestinal. All recipients received anti-thymocyte globulin induction followed by maintenance tacrolimus and steroids for around three years. After intestinal transplantation, graft-versus-host and host-versus-graft alloreactive T cell clones were followed in the graft, circulation and bone marrow using bulk TCR-beta CDR3 sequencing. Alloreactive clones were identified by sequencing pre-transplant mixed lymphocyte reaction products and comparing them with unstimulated pre-transplant donor and recipient T cells. A cohort of fewer than 25 intestinal transplant recipients, including one retransplant, was enrolled, and 3 patients lacking pretransplant specimens were excluded. Donor T cell macrochimerism was defined as a peak of at least 4% donor T cells among recipient peripheral blood mononuclear cells. Samples from a few later patients were sequenced in-house on an Illumina MiSeq with MiXCR processing rather than by the commercial service.

The germline V gene encodes CDR1 MNHEY and CDR2 SMNVEV (reference sequence). From cysteine to phenylalanine, the CDR3 is 16 amino acids long. Just the 48-base CDR3 DNA is kept, in frame starting at base 1. Trimming accounts for 4 bases at V and 6 bases at J, while the number of junction bases matched to no gene is 10. Here is what the overall study found, with its caveats: In the allografts of patients with donor T cell macrochimerism, GvH to HvG T cell clonal ratios were high. Early after transplant, declines in HvG clones were associated with peak levels of circulating GvH clones. Conclusions were limited by the relatively low number and heterogeneity of intestinal transplant patients. GvH clones turned up in recipient bone marrow, with some appearing earlier in ileal mucosa or blood, a pattern consistent with an intestinal mucosal origin.

The library was made by the immunoSEQ multiplex PCR assay. Adaptive Biotechnologies carried out high-throughput TCR-beta CDR3 sequencing of genomic DNA for most patients. The study's own analysis went as follows. TCR sequencing data were retrieved from Adaptive's ImmunoSEQ software for some 17 patients, whereas a few other patients were processed with MiXCR and VDJtools. CDR3 nucleotide sequences shared by donor and recipient were removed because the origin of these sequences could not be assigned. At least 2-fold expansion over unstimulated cells and a minimum CFSE-low frequency of 0.002% (template counts) or 0.001% (read counts) were required for clones to be classified as alloreactive. Mappable clones were those detected in sequenced pre-transplant spleen, lymph node, or MLR CFSE-low populations of the donor or recipient. Cumulative frequency of alloreactive clones was calculated as a percentage of all sequences weighted by copy number. TCRdb provides this immuneACCESS table in a form limited to in-frame rearrangements. Some clones are lacking; in checked studies, under half of them reflect an unresolved V gene, and why the rest are absent is not known. That table furnishes V, J and clone size, whereas the DNA furnished D and trimming. This sample is represented by 40,000 or so clones; 87% of them were singletons. In total, the top ten clones hold about 20% of the sample.

Worth noting for this clone: This receptor's antigen is unknown. No base qualities exist here, and no much larger clone lies one base off it.

Intraepithelial and lamina propria lymphocytes were isolated from graft specimens using dithiothreitol, EDTA incubations and collagenase D digestion. Bulk TCR-beta sequencing was performed on serial intestinal graft biopsy specimens collected as late as 600 days after transplant. This clonotype was obtained from a human patient who received an intestinal transplant, so some T cells may come from the graft donor. The sequence joins TRBV27 to TRBJ1-5; TRBD1 agrees with 9 junctional bases. The specimen comprised ileum tissue, sampled around 190 days after intestinal transplant. For the CDR3, the sequence is CASSSPGQGGFQPQHF. The nucleotide sequence reads TGTGCCAGCAGTTCTCCGGGACAGGGAGGGTTTCAGCCCCAGCATTTT.